This paragraph reports one TCR beta chain. Its antigen is not identified. Alongside CTLA-4 blockade with ipilimumab, patients with chemo-refractory metastatic non-small-cell lung cancer received focal radiation. CDR1 and CDR2 (germline): MNHEY, SMNVEV (reference sequence). V was clipped by 6 bases and J by 4 bases; unmatched bases: 4. CDR3 length: 15 amino acids. This specimen belongs to a study of radiotherapy plus CTLA-4 blockade in lung cancer. Study overall: Of all patients, more than 15% responded objectively and approximately 29% showed disease control.

Whole-study findings and limits: In blood, tumor-derived TCR clones expanded after radiotherapy plus ipilimumab. Reported findings show early blood T cell clone dynamics, with interferon-beta, best predicted response.

Only in-frame clones appear in the TCRdb table, and some are missing; sequencing was by immunoSEQ multiplex PCR. The sample gives 50,000 to 60,000 clones, approximately 80% of which show up once; 15% to 20% is in the top ten. Source: peripheral blood, taken from a patient treated with radiotherapy plus ipilimumab. The J gene is TRBJ1-4, the V gene TRBV27, with TRBD1 matching over 11 bases. This receptor was obtained from a human donor with non-small cell lung cancer who had a complete response to radiotherapy plus ipilimumab. Here the CDR3 DNA reads TGTGCCAGCAGGGACAGGGGGCGCGTTAATGAAAAACTGTTTTTT. Its protein product is CASRDRGRVNEKLFF. Drawing the rest from reference TRBV27 and TRBJ1-4, the complete variable domain is EAQVTQNPRYLITVTGKKLTVTCSQNMNHEYMSWYRQDPGLGLRQIYYSMNVEVTDKGDVPEGYKVSRKEKRNFPLILESPSPNQTSLYFCASRDRGRVNEKLFFGSGTQLSVL.